Below are 25 T cell receptor beta chains sequenced from a single sample in a study of blood T cell repertoires in COVID-19. Generated by immunoSEQ multiplex PCR, the TCRdb table keeps only in-frame clones and is missing some. The sample lists about 140,000 clones, 78% occurring once. Sequenced sample: peripheral blood. Receptor source: a woman aged 55-75 years with acute or convalescent COVID-19.

This chain connects TRBV28 to TRBJ1-4, with a tentative D call TRBD1 (5 bases). The CDR3 runs to 13 residues. Looked up from germline, CDR1 is MDHEN and CDR2 is SYDVKM. V gave up 6 bases and J gave up 10 bases, with 15 bases separating them. In nucleotides, the CDR3 is TGTGCCAGCAGCCAGACGGGGGTCGGAAAACTGTTTTTT. It yields the protein CASSQTGVGKLFF.

The V gene is TRBV6-1, the J gene TRBJ1-5; no clear D gene. CDR1 is MNHNS, CDR2 SASEGT, per germline. This CDR3 has 16 residues. Between the trimmed V and J ends, which lost 4 bases and 0 bases, there was a span of 13 bases. The CDR3 protein is CASSGGLRVSNQPQHF. The CDR3 bases are TGTGCCAGCAGTGGAGGGCTAAGGGTTAGCAATCAGCCCCAGCATTTT.

This clone was recorded only once. The genes are TRBV6-6 and TRBJ1-5; D is ambiguous. Germline-derived CDR1 and CDR2 are MNHNY and SVGAGI (reference sequence). The germline V and J ends were trimmed by 4 bases and 7 bases, with 5 bases remaining between them. The CDR3 loop spans 11 amino acids. As DNA, the CDR3 is TGTGCCAGCAGTTCAGGCCAGCCCCAGCATTTT. This gives the protein CASSSGQPQHF.

The chain recombines TRBV2 with TRBJ2-7; D perhaps matches TRBD2 (6 bases). CDR3 length: 13 residues. Germline V gene data show CDR1 as SNHLY and CDR2 as FYNNEI. The V gene lost 4 bases and the J gene lost 6 bases, with 13 bases spanning the gap. For the CDR3, the DNA is TGTGCCAGCAGTGTCGGACTAACAGGCGAGCAGTACTTC. Protein sequence: CASSVGLTGEQYF.

The chain recombines TRBV5-1 with TRBJ1-5; D gene unclear. The CDR3 covers 14 residues. V lost 2 bases and J lost 7, with 13 bases in between. Germline assignment: CDR1 SGHRS and CDR2 YFSETQ. DNA for the CDR3: TGCGCCAGCAGCTTAGAACCGGGTGTCCAGCCCCAGCATTTT. Amino acids: CASSLEPGVQPQHF.

This clone was seen a few times. The rearrangement joins TRBV6-5 to TRBJ1-5; the match to TRBD1 covers 7 bases. V lost 3 bases to trimming and J lost 6 bases; unmatched junction nucleotides: 2. Germline-derived CDR1 and CDR2 are MNHEY and SVGAGI. The CDR3 runs 13 residues. The CDR3 region is CASSYYRGQPQHF. Written as DNA, the CDR3 is TGTGCCAGCAGTTATTACAGGGGTCAGCCCCAGCATTTT.

The V and J genes are TRBV6-5 and TRBJ1-5; 8 positions match TRBD1. The V segment lost 7 bases and the J segment 0 bases; nucleotides outside the gene matches: 5. The CDR3 extends over 15 amino acids. CDR1 and CDR2 from the germline V gene are MNHEY and SVGAGI. CDR3 residues: CASKDRALSNQPQHF. DNA of the CDR3: TGTGCCAGCAAGGACAGGGCCCTTAGCAATCAGCCCCAGCATTTT.

The chain links TRBV28 to TRBJ1-1, with TRBD1 matching over 10 bases. The CDR3 covers 16 residues. In germline, CDR1 is MDHEN, CDR2 SYDVKM. V dropped 6 bases and J dropped 5; count of bases not matched to a gene: 12. CDR3 sequence reads: CASSRDRGLLGTEAFF. The CDR3 DNA is TGTGCCAGCAGCCGCGACAGGGGGCTGTTAGGAACTGAAGCTTTCTTT.

This clone was seen a handful of times. The J gene is TRBJ2-7, the V gene TRBV30; no clear D gene. The V gene lost 0 bases and the J gene lost 3 bases, with 6 bases spanning the gap. The V gene's germline CDR1 is GTSNPN and CDR2 SVGIG (reference sequence). The CDR3 runs to 12 residues. Here the CDR3 DNA reads TGTGCCTGGAGTGTAGGAGTCTACGAGCAGTACTTC. Its protein product is CAWSVGVYEQYF.

The chain links TRBV13 to TRBJ2-1; 10 nucleotides align to TRBD2. Germline V gene sequence: CDR1 PRHDT, CDR2 FYEKMQ (reference sequence). V dropped 4 bases and J dropped 5; count of bases not matched to a gene: 5. The CDR3 spans 15 residues. The CDR3 sequence is CASSSTSGDNNEQFF. CDR3 DNA sequence: TGTGCCAGCAGCTCCACTAGCGGGGACAACAATGAGCAGTTCTTC.

The table lists this clone with a count of one. The CDR3 DNA reads TGTGCCAGCCTCGGGGAGGACATCTCGAGGGGCTACACCTTC. It yields the protein CASLGEDISRGYTF. This sequence joins TRBV7-3 and TRBJ1-2, with a possible D match to TRBD1 (5 bases). This CDR3 is 14 amino acids long. Germline V gene lookup returns CDR1 SGHTA and CDR2 FQGTGA. V lost 8 bases and J 8 bases, leaving 21 bases between the germline ends.

CDR3 DNA sequence: TGTGCCAGCTCACGGGAAAAGCCTAGCGGGAAAGATACGCAGTATTTT. Translated, it gives CASSREKPSGKDTQYF. The chain carries TRBV18 and TRBJ2-3; 9 bases match TRBD2. Germline CDR1 reads KGHSH; CDR2 reads LQKENI. Unmatched junction bases numbered 10, after V lost 4 bases and J lost 5 bases. The CDR3 runs to 16 residues.

The gene calls are TRBV7-3 and TRBJ2-1; TRBD1 matches 12 bases. The CDR3 extends over 15 amino acids. Per germline, CDR1 SGHTA and CDR2 FQGTGA. The ends lost 4 bases at V and 7 bases at J; junction bases unmatched: 5. CDR3 DNA sequence: TGTGCCAGCAGCTCCGGGACAGGGGGCCGTAATGAGCAGTTCTTC. Translated, it gives CASSSGTGGRNEQFF.

The chain combines TRBV5-1 with TRBJ2-1, with D possibly TRBD2 on 7 matching bases. The ends were cut back, 3 bases at V and 8 bases at J, with 15 bases in the middle. Germline V gene lookup returns CDR1 SGHRS and CDR2 YFSETQ. The CDR3 is made up of 14 amino acids. The CDR3 is CASSWTGGNDEQFF. CDR3 in DNA: TGCGCCAGCAGCTGGACGGGGGGCAACGATGAGCAGTTCTTC.

This clone appeared once. The chain uses TRBV30 and TRBJ2-7, with D maybe TRBD1 (6 bases). CDR3 length: 13 residues. Germline values: CDR1 GTSNPN, CDR2 SVGIG (reference sequence). Trimming shortened V by 7 bases and J by 0 bases, and 13 bases separated the two germline ends. The CDR3 here is CASLDRSSYEQYF. Here the CDR3 DNA reads TGTGCCTCCCTGGACAGATCCTCCTACGAGCAGTACTTC.

A remark on this clone: Other DNA sequences in this sample translate to the same CDR3. The V gene is TRBV10-3, the J gene TRBJ2-7, with 8 positions matching TRBD2. The germline V gene encodes CDR1 ENHRY and CDR2 SYGVKD. The V and J ends lost 9 bases and 0 bases, in that order; junction bases with no gene match: 4. This CDR3 comprises 13 residues. The CDR3 DNA reads TGTGCCATTCGGGGGGGCTCCTCCTACGAGCAGTACTTC. It is translated as CAIRGGSSYEQYF.

This chain uses TRBV28 with TRBJ2-1; 8 bases are shared with TRBD2. CDR1 MDHEN and CDR2 SYDVKM come from the germline V gene. The V and J ends lost 5 bases and 7 bases, in that order; junction bases with no gene match: 19. The CDR3 extends over 18 amino acids. The CDR3 is CASSKIRGLLAGRNEQFF. The DNA for the CDR3 is TGTGCCAGCAGTAAAATTCGTGGTTTGCTAGCGGGTAGGAATGAGCAGTTCTTC.

DNA of the CDR3: TGTGCCAGCAGTTTTGCGCCACAGTACACAGATACGCAGTATTTT. Protein: CASSFAPQYTDTQYF. J is TRBJ2-3 and V is TRBV28, with D hard to call. Germline CDR1 reads MDHEN; CDR2 reads SYDVKM. The V and J ends lost 3 bases and 2 bases respectively, with 12 bases between them. CDR3 length: 15 residues.

The chain recombines TRBV5-1 with TRBJ1-1, with 8 nucleotides matching TRBD1. Germline V CDR1 and CDR2: SGHRS, YFSETQ. The CDR3 has 13 residues. Trimming removed 2 bases from V and 10 bases from J; junction bases left unmatched: 7. DNA of the CDR3: TGCGCCAGCAGCTTCATGACAGGGGCGGGAGCTTTCTTT. This translates into CASSFMTGAGAFF.

This chain joins TRBV5-4 and TRBJ2-7; the D gene is possibly TRBD2 (5 bases). Trimming took 4 bases from V and 1 from J, leaving 9 bases between them. This CDR3 is 13 amino acids long. CDR1 and CDR2 from the germline V gene are SGHNT and YYREEE (reference sequence). CDR3 sequence (DNA): TGTGCCAGCAGCAACCCGGGGTCCTACGAGCAGTACTTC. This translates into CASSNPGSYEQYF.

The genes are TRBV28 and TRBJ2-7, with TRBD1 matching over 7 bases. This CDR3 has 13 amino acids. Trimming took 7 bases from V and 1 from J; bases not matched to a gene: 4. Germline V gives CDR1 MDHEN, CDR2 SYDVKM. The CDR3 DNA follows: TGTGCCAGCACCTCCAGGGGGTCCTACGAGCAGTACTTC. Its protein product is CASTSRGSYEQYF.

This sequence joins TRBV19 and TRBJ1-5; D gene ambiguous. This CDR3 contains 17 residues. Between the trimmed V and J ends, which lost 7 bases and 0 bases, there was a span of 19 bases. Germline CDR1 reads LNHDA; CDR2 reads SQIVND (reference sequence). The CDR3: CASTLVPGARSNQPQHF. CDR3 nucleotide sequence: TGTGCCAGTACCCTGGTTCCGGGAGCCCGTAGCAATCAGCCCCAGCATTTT.

The chain couples TRBV5-1 to TRBJ1-2; a possible D gene is TRBD1 (6 bases). This CDR3 region has 17 residues. Germline CDR1 and CDR2: SGHRS and YFSETQ. Trimming left V 1 base short and J 7 bases short, with 23 bases between. The CDR3 sequence is CASSLRVGAGASSGYTF. DNA of the CDR3: TGCGCCAGCAGCTTGAGGGTCGGAGCAGGGGCGTCCTCTGGCTACACCTTC.

The V and J genes are TRBV5-1 and TRBJ1-2; D call uncertain. The CDR3 contains 15 residues. The V and J ends lost 4 bases and 6 bases respectively, with 19 bases between them. CDR1 and CDR2 (germline): SGHRS, YFSETQ. CDR3 in amino acids: CASSLIAGSLDGYTF. CDR3 nucleotides: TGCGCCAGCAGCCTGATAGCTGGTTCCCTCGATGGCTACACCTTC.

The CDR3 nucleotides read TGTGCCAGCAGCTCTATACAGGGCAATCAGCCCCAGCATTTT. Amino acids: CASSSIQGNQPQHF. V and J are TRBV5-6 and TRBJ1-5; maybe TRBD1 (5 bases). The CDR3 is made up of 14 amino acids. The germline CDR1 and CDR2 sequences are SGHDT and YYEEEE. Trimming cost V 3 bases and J 2 bases, with 9 bases left between them. The full variable domain, its missing parts supplied by reference TRBV5-6 and TRBJ1-5, is DAGVTQSPTHLIKTRGQQVTLRCSPKSGHDTVSWYQQALGQGPQFIFQYYEEEERQRGNFPDRFSGHQFPNYSSELNVNALLLGDSALYLCASSSIQGNQPQHFGDGTRLSIL.